One and the same sample provided the 31 T cell receptor beta chains below, sequenced in a study of blood T cells in healthy people across ages. A second PCR of 7 to 11 cycles used a sample-barcoded 5' primer and a J-beta primer mix. In TCRdb, the 5' RACE reads were re-called with MiXCR into one record per CDR3 protein. Here the sample spans over 1.5 million distinct CDR3 sequences, 40% to 55% being singletons. Sequenced material: blood. These receptors were taken from a woman aged 40 to 50 in good health.

This clonotype appeared once. The V gene is TRBV5-1, the J gene TRBJ2-1; 7 bases are shared with TRBD2. V dropped 2 bases and J dropped 5; count of bases not matched to a gene: 16. This CDR3 is 18 amino acids long. Germline CDR1 and CDR2: SGHRS and YFSETQ. CDR3 in DNA: TGCGCCAGCAGCTTCGGCCTTGGGGGGGGTCGTTCGAACAATGAGCAGTTCTTC. Residues: CASSFGLGGGRSNNEQFF.

This clonotype occurred a few times. The chain has TRBV12-5 and TRBJ2-5; 7 bases agree with TRBD1. V lost 7 bases and J lost 1; bases outside the gene matches: 12. CDR1 LGHNT and CDR2 FRNRAP come from the germline V gene. The CDR3 runs 16 residues. CDR3 in amino acids: CASANVGYRGQETQYF. The CDR3 nucleotides are TGTGCTAGTGCCAATGTAGGGTACAGGGGCCAAGAGACCCAGTACTTC.

The count of this clonotype is one. The rearrangement links TRBV19 to TRBJ1-2; D gene ambiguous. Germline V gene lookup returns CDR1 LNHDA and CDR2 SQIVND (reference sequence). Trimming shortened V by 10 bases and J by 4 bases, and 10 bases separated the two germline ends. CDR3 size: 11 residues. CDR3 nucleotides: TGTGCCACCGAAGGCCCCTATGGCTACACCTTC. It yields the protein CATEGPYGYTF.

The V gene is TRBV4-1, the J gene TRBJ2-1; tentative D call: TRBD1 (5 bases). The CDR3 contains 12 residues. The V end lost 3 bases, the J end lost 6 bases, and 6 bases lay between the germline ends. Germline-derived CDR1 and CDR2 are MGHRA and YSYEKL. Here the CDR3 DNA reads TGCGCCAGCAGCCAGACAGCCAATGAGCAGTTCTTC. Its translation: CASSQTANEQFF.

This chain joins TRBV4-3 and TRBJ2-3; D remains ambiguous. CDR1 and CDR2 from the germline V gene are LGHNA and YSLEER. There are 14 residues in the CDR3. Trimming cost V 4 bases and J 2 bases, with 10 bases left between them. CDR3 nucleotide sequence: TGCGCCAGCAGCCCGGACCAGTTCACAGATACGCAGTATTTT. As protein: CASSPDQFTDTQYF.

This clonotype was seen only a few times. This sequence joins TRBV19 and TRBJ1-2, with 8 bases that match TRBD1. The junction had 13 bases not matched to a gene; V was cut back by 8 bases and J by 5 bases. CDR3 length equals 15 residues. Germline V gene lookup returns CDR1 LNHDA and CDR2 SQIVND (reference sequence). The chain's CDR3 is CASSQGVGTGYGYTF. The CDR3 DNA sequence: TGTGCCAGTTCCCAAGGGGTAGGGACAGGATATGGCTACACCTTC.

This clonotype turned up a few times. The V gene is TRBV29-1, the J gene TRBJ2-3, with 12 bases identical to TRBD2. V gave up 6 bases and J gave up 0 bases; unmatched junction bases: 4. Germline assignment: CDR1 SQVTM and CDR2 ANQGSEA. The CDR3 has 15 amino acids. CDR3 sequence reads: CSVGGLAGSTDTQYF. As DNA, the CDR3 is TGCAGCGTAGGAGGACTAGCGGGAAGCACAGATACGCAGTATTTT.

This clonotype was seen only a few times. The chain carries TRBV12-3 or TRBV12-4 and TRBJ2-5; D is ambiguous. There are 15 residues in the CDR3. The V end lost 0 bases, the J end lost 7 bases, and 15 bases lay between the germline ends. The DNA of the CDR3 is TGTGCCAGCAGTTTAGCAGACTGGGCTAGAGGGACCCAGTACTTC. It specifies CASSLADWARGTQYF.

The chain uses TRBV7-2 and TRBJ2-3, with TRBD2 identical over 7 bases. Germline V gene data show CDR1 as SGHTA and CDR2 as FQGNSA. The CDR3 loop spans 15 amino acids. The trim removed 5 bases at V and 7 bases at J, leaving 12 bases unmatched. As DNA, the CDR3 is TGTGCCAGCAGCCCCGTCCTAGTGGGGGGGAATACGCAGTATTTT. Amino acid sequence: CASSPVLVGGNTQYF.

V usage is TRBV4-3 and J usage is TRBJ1-2, with 9 positions matching TRBD1. CDR1 and CDR2 from the germline V gene are LGHNA and YSLEER. This CDR3 comprises 15 residues. The V gene end was trimmed by 1 base and the J gene end by 6 bases; junction bases not matched to a gene: 6. The CDR3 bases are TGCGCCAGCAGCCAAGCGGGGGACAGGGACGATGGCTACACCTTC. This codes for CASSQAGDRDDGYTF.

The gene calls are TRBV6-6 and TRBJ1-5; 8 positions match TRBD1. Germline CDR1 is MNHNY and CDR2 is SVGAGI (reference sequence). This CDR3 contains 12 residues. With V trimmed by 4 bases and J by 8 bases, 1 base remained unmatched. This CDR3 reads CASSSGQEPQHF. DNA of the CDR3: TGTGCCAGCAGTTCGGGACAGGAGCCCCAGCATTTT.

This chain links TRBV20-1 with TRBJ2-4, with D maybe TRBD2 (6 bases). V was shortened by 3 bases and J by 13 bases, with 25 bases between the two germline ends. CDR1 and CDR2 (germline): DFQATT, SNEGSKA (reference sequence). This CDR3 has 15 residues. CDR3 DNA: TGCAGTGCTAGGATACCCTCGGGACTCCCCAGTGAGCAGTACTTC. Translating gives CSARIPSGLPSEQYF.

This chain's CDR3 is CSAPAPVGPLLYGYTF. The CDR3 nucleotides read TGCAGTGCCCCCGCCCCCGTAGGGCCGCTCCTCTATGGCTACACCTTC. The chain uses TRBV20-1 and TRBJ1-2, with D hard to call. Germline values: CDR1 DFQATT, CDR2 SNEGSKA (reference sequence). Trimming stripped 6 bases from V and 4 bases from J, with 24 bases between. There are 16 residues in the CDR3.

This clonotype was seen a single time. The chain carries TRBV7-2 and TRBJ1-2, with 8 bases aligning to TRBD1. There are 17 residues in the CDR3. Germline CDR1 and CDR2: SGHTA and FQGNSA. The trim removed 5 bases at V and 5 bases at J, leaving 16 bases unmatched. The CDR3 nucleotides are TGTGCCAGCAGCGGCGGGGAGCGGGACAGGTTTCGGTATGGCTACACCTTC. It translates to CASSGGERDRFRYGYTF.

The V call is TRBV28, the J call TRBJ1-5; no clear D gene. The CDR3 loop spans 15 amino acids. Germline CDR1 reads MDHEN; CDR2 reads SYDVKM. V lost 5 bases to trimming and J lost 2 bases, with 13 bases between them. The CDR3 coding sequence is TGTGCCAGCAGTCCCCTAGTTCGGGGCAATCAGCCCCAGCATTTT. Translated: CASSPLVRGNQPQHF.

This clonotype showed up just a few times. The V gene is TRBV7-2, the J gene TRBJ2-5; D is perhaps TRBD2 (5 bases). V dropped 1 base and J dropped 5 bases, with 14 bases sitting between them. The length of the CDR3 is 15 residues. Germline V gene data show CDR1 as SGHTA and CDR2 as FQGNSA. In DNA form, the CDR3 reads TGTGCCAGCAGCTTAGTATCCACTAGAGGCGAGACCCAGTACTTC. Translated, it gives CASSLVSTRGETQYF.

This clonotype was seen only once. J is TRBJ1-2 and V is TRBV28; D is unclear. V was cut by 2 bases and J by 4 bases, with 11 bases left in between. The CDR3 covers 14 residues. CDR1 MDHEN and CDR2 SYDVKM come from the germline V gene. CDR3 nucleotides: TGTGCCAGCAGTTTAGGCGTGTATAGCTATGGCTACACCTTC. Protein: CASSLGVYSYGYTF.

The J gene is TRBJ2-3, the V gene TRBV5-1; D possibly corresponds to TRBD2 (5 bases). The CDR3 length is 15 residues. Germline V gene lookup returns CDR1 SGHRS and CDR2 YFSETQ. V was trimmed by 2 bases and J by 0 bases, leaving 10 bases between them. The DNA of the CDR3 is TGCGCCAGCAGCTTTCGACTACCTAGCACAGATACGCAGTATTTT. Translated, it gives CASSFRLPSTDTQYF.

This chain uses TRBV6-2 or TRBV6-3 with TRBJ1-1; the D is unclear. This CDR3 region has 13 residues. V was clipped by 7 bases and J by 1 base, with 10 bases between them. Germline V CDR1 and CDR2: MNHEY, SVGEGT. The CDR3 bases are TGTGCCAGCATCTCGCCGGGGAACACTGAAGCTTTCTTT. Its translation is CASISPGNTEAFF.

This clonotype was found a few times. The chain employs TRBV7-9 and TRBJ2-7, with TRBD1 as a possible D gene (7 bases). The end of the DNA aligns better with TRBJ2-5, so the J call may be wrong. The germline CDR1 and CDR2 sequences are SEHNR and FQNEAQ (reference sequence). This CDR3 region has 15 residues. Here the CDR3 reads CASSPQSTGRETQYF. The CDR3 DNA sequence: TGTGCCAGCAGCCCCCAATCGACAGGGAGGGAGACCCAGTACTTC.

The V and J genes are TRBV27 and TRBJ2-7, with TRBD1 matching 10 bases. CDR3 length equals 13 residues. The germline gives CDR1 MNHEY, CDR2 SMNVEV (reference sequence). The V and J ends lost 7 bases and 7 bases, in that order; junction bases with no gene match: 7. The CDR3 sequence is CASTDRGPHEQYF. The DNA for the CDR3 is TGTGCCAGCACCGACAGGGGGCCCCATGAGCAGTACTTC.

The chain employs TRBV7-2 and TRBJ2-3; 8 positions agree with TRBD1. The trim removed 4 bases at V and 3 bases at J, leaving 12 bases unmatched. Germline V gene sequence: CDR1 SGHTA, CDR2 FQGNSA. The CDR3 spans 17 residues. The CDR3 nucleotides read TGTGCCAGCAGCTCGGTTCCAGGGGGCCTGAGGACAGATACGCAGTATTTT. Translating it yields CASSSVPGGLRTDTQYF.

The chain recombines TRBV28 with TRBJ2-6; unclear D gene. Trimming removed 4 bases from V and 15 bases from J, with 16 bases in between. CDR1 is MDHEN and CDR2 is SYDVKM in the germline V gene. There are 13 residues in the CDR3. The CDR3 DNA reads TGTGCCAGCAGTTACGGTGACACCTGGGGCCTGACTTTC. Amino acids: CASSYGDTWGLTF. Full variable domain (remainder filled in from reference TRBV28 and TRBJ2-6): DVKVTQSSRYLVKRTGEKVFLECVQDMDHENMFWYRQDPGLGLRLIYFSYDVKMKEKGDIPEGYSVSREKKERFSLILESASTNQTSMYLCASSYGDTWGLTFGAGSRLTVL.

This chain joins TRBV7-2 and TRBJ2-7; 7 bases fit TRBD2. CDR1 and CDR2 from the germline V gene are SGHTA and FQGNSA. This CDR3 has 12 residues. Unmatched junction bases numbered 4, after V lost 1 base and J lost 10 bases. The CDR3 reads CASSLVAGAQYF. For the CDR3, the DNA is TGTGCCAGCAGCTTAGTAGCGGGTGCCCAGTACTTC.

The chain carries TRBV6-1 and TRBJ2-5; no reliable D call. TRBJ2-7 matches the DNA end more closely, so the J call is doubtful. The CDR3 consists of 12 residues. From germline, CDR1 is MNHNS and CDR2 SASEGT. CDR3 residues: CASRTDVYEQYF. The CDR3 nucleotides are TGTGCCAGCAGAACAGATGTGTACGAGCAGTACTTC.

The chain carries TRBV6-5 and TRBJ2-7; possibly TRBD2 for D (6 bases). Between the trimmed V and J ends, which lost 7 bases and 2 bases, there was a span of 15 bases. The V gene's germline CDR1 is MNHEY and CDR2 SVGAGI. CDR3 length: 14 residues. CDR3 sequence reads: CASTHWLAPYEQYF. The CDR3, as DNA: TGTGCCAGCACCCACTGGCTAGCGCCCTACGAGCAGTACTTC.

In the case of this clonotype: A clone one base away is much larger, so this may be a read error. The rearrangement uses TRBV29-1 and TRBJ1-4, with D tentatively TRBD1 (5 bases). This CDR3 spans 14 amino acids. Germline V gives CDR1 SQVTM, CDR2 ANQGSEA. Written as DNA, the CDR3 is TGCAGCGTTGCACCGGGACTAACTAGTGAAAAACTGTTTTTT. It is translated as CSVAPGLTSEKLFF.

This clonotype was counted ten times or more. The chain carries TRBV5-1 and TRBJ2-7; TRBD2 matches 13 bases. CDR3 length: 17 amino acids. From germline, CDR1 is SGHRS and CDR2 YFSETQ. V shed 3 bases, J shed 2 bases, and the junction held 8 bases outside the gene matches. The CDR3 loop reads CASSSGTSGTNTYEQYF. In DNA, the CDR3 is TGCGCCAGCAGCTCTGGGACTAGCGGGACTAATACCTACGAGCAGTACTTC.

This clonotype was seen a single time. The rearrangement uses TRBV11-3 and TRBJ2-7, with D possibly called TRBD1 or TRBD2 (5 bases each). Trimming stripped 4 bases from V and 1 base from J, with 11 bases between. CDR1 and CDR2 from the germline V gene are SGHNT and YENEEA. The CDR3 is 14 residues long. CDR3 coding DNA: TGTGCCAGCAGCTCGGGGCATGGATCCTACGAGCAGTACTTC. Translating it yields CASSSGHGSYEQYF.

The chain carries TRBV19 and TRBJ1-5; 7 nucleotides match TRBD1. Losses at the gene ends were 5 bases for V and 3 bases for J; bases not matched to a gene: 4. The V gene's germline CDR1 is LNHDA and CDR2 SQIVND (reference sequence). This CDR3 has 14 residues. This CDR3 reads CASSVTGTNQPQHF. The DNA for the CDR3 is TGTGCCAGTAGTGTGACAGGGACCAATCAGCCCCAGCATTTT.

This clonotype was seen a handful of times. The V and J genes are TRBV11-2 and TRBJ2-5; TRBD2 agrees at 12 bases. CDR1 is SGHAT and CDR2 is FQNNGV in the germline V gene. V gave up 5 bases and J gave up 1 base; unmatched junction bases: 5. This CDR3 region has 16 residues. The CDR3 DNA follows: TGTGCCAGCAGCCGAGGACTAGCGGGGCTCCAAGAGACCCAGTACTTC. Translation gives CASSRGLAGLQETQYF. The entire variable domain, with the rest obtained from reference TRBV11-2 and TRBJ2-5, is as follows: EAGVAQSPRYKIIEKRQSVAFWCNPISGHATLYWYQQILGQGPKLLIQFQNNGVVDDSQLPKDRFSAERLKGVDSTLKIQPAKLEDSAVYLCASSRGLAGLQETQYFGPGTRLLVL.